The 24 T cell receptor beta chains below come from one sample, sequenced in a study of blood T cell repertoires in COVID-19. Measured with immunoSEQ multiplex PCR; TCRdb has only the in-frame clones, and not every one. Counted here are about 230,000 clones, around 82% occurring once; the ten biggest clones make up 5.7%. The sequenced sample consisted of peripheral blood. The receptors were sampled from a man older than 75 with acute or convalescent COVID-19.

V and J are TRBV3-1 (or the pseudogene TRBV3-2) and TRBJ2-5, with D unclear. The CDR3 sequence is 14 residues long. V dropped 1 base and J dropped 2 bases, with 8 bases sitting between them. Germline V lookup: CDR1 LGHDT, CDR2 YNNKEL (reference sequence). CDR3: CASSQGVLQETQYF. CDR3 sequence (DNA): TGTGCCAGCAGCCAAGGGGTACTACAAGAGACCCAGTACTTC.

This rearrangement joins TRBV2 to TRBJ2-7; 9 bases line up with TRBD2. This CDR3 contains 17 residues. The germline CDR1 and CDR2 sequences are SNHLY and FYNNEI. V lost 1 base and J lost 0; bases outside the gene matches: 7. DNA of the CDR3: TGTGCCAGCAGTGAAGGCGGGAGGGCGCCGGGCTCCTACGAGCAGTACTTC. Amino acids: CASSEGGRAPGSYEQYF.

V gene TRBV6-2 or TRBV6-3 combines with J gene TRBJ2-5, with 9 nucleotides matching TRBD2. The CDR3 length is 16 residues. With 2 bases clipped from V and 3 bases from J, the junction kept 7 bases outside the gene matches. The germline gives CDR1 MNHEY, CDR2 SVGEGT. Written as DNA, the CDR3 is TGTGCCAGCAGTTACCTGGCGGGAGGGGTTGAAGAGACCCAGTACTTC. Translated, it gives CASSYLAGGVEETQYF.

This chain connects TRBV28 to TRBJ2-7, with 13 bases lining up with TRBD2. The germline V gene encodes CDR1 MDHEN and CDR2 SYDVKM. This CDR3 comprises 15 residues. With V trimmed by 10 bases and J by 6 bases, 12 bases remained unmatched. The CDR3 is CATSRTSGSWGEQYF. The CDR3 DNA reads as TGTGCCACCTCACGGACTAGCGGGAGCTGGGGCGAGCAGTACTTC.

The chain recombines TRBV5-4 with TRBJ1-4, with 8 bases fitting TRBD1. This CDR3 is 13 amino acids long. CDR1 and CDR2 from the germline V gene are SGHNT and YYREEE (reference sequence). The V segment lost 5 bases and the J segment 5 bases; nucleotides outside the gene matches: 2. The CDR3: CASSWTGNEKLFF. The CDR3 coding sequence is TGTGCCAGCAGTTGGACAGGGAATGAAAAACTGTTTTTT.

The J gene is TRBJ1-2, the V gene TRBV18; 7 nucleotides align to TRBD1. CDR3 size: 13 residues. Germline V gene data show CDR1 as KGHSH and CDR2 as LQKENI. V trimming: 6 bases; J trimming: 1 base; junction bases outside the gene matches: 2. The CDR3 is CASSRDSNYGYTF. The CDR3 region has the DNA TGTGCCAGCTCCAGGGACAGTAACTATGGCTACACCTTC.

This clone has just a few counts. The chain's CDR3 is CSVGNTGELFF. In DNA, the CDR3 is TGCAGCGTCGGGAACACCGGGGAGCTGTTTTTT. The rearrangement uses TRBV29-1 and TRBJ2-2, with D hard to call. V lost 6 bases and J lost 1, with 3 bases in between. CDR3 length: 11 residues. Germline V CDR1 and CDR2: SQVTM, ANQGSEA.

V is TRBV9 and J is TRBJ2-3, with 8 bases matching TRBD2. The CDR3 is made up of 15 amino acids. Trimming at V came to 1 base and at J to 3 bases, leaving 4 bases not matched to a gene. CDR1 is SGDLS and CDR2 is YYNGEE in the germline V gene. CDR3: CASSVMAGGTDTQYF. The CDR3 nucleotides are TGTGCCAGCAGCGTAATGGCGGGGGGTACAGATACGCAGTATTTT.

V and J are TRBV3-1 (or the pseudogene TRBV3-2) and TRBJ2-1; perhaps TRBD1 as D (6 bases). The CDR3 is made up of 15 amino acids. Per germline, CDR1 LGHDT and CDR2 YNNKEL (reference sequence). V shed 1 base and J shed 3 bases, with 10 bases lying between them. The CDR3 DNA is TGTGCCAGCAGCCAAGGCGTGGACAGCTACAATGAGCAGTTCTTC. Its protein product is CASSQGVDSYNEQFF.

The rearrangement uses TRBV3-1 (or the pseudogene TRBV3-2) and TRBJ1-2; 8 bases align to TRBD1. CDR3 size: 17 residues. Germline assignment: CDR1 LGHDT and CDR2 YNNKEL (reference sequence). V lost 1 base to trimming and J lost 4 bases; unmatched junction nucleotides: 11. This chain's CDR3 is CASSQGGFGTGRYGYTF. CDR3 nucleotide sequence: TGTGCCAGCAGCCAAGGAGGTTTCGGGACAGGCCGCTATGGCTACACCTTC.

In its sample, this clone was seen a few times. The chain recombines TRBV4-2 with TRBJ2-7; 10 positions match TRBD1. The CDR3 runs to 19 residues. The V segment lost 0 bases and the J segment 2 bases; nucleotides outside the gene matches: 13. Per germline, CDR1 LGHNA and CDR2 YNFKEQ. Here the CDR3 reads CASSQDLNGQGVKTYEQYF. CDR3 DNA sequence: TGTGCCAGCAGCCAAGATCTAAACGGACAGGGGGTGAAAACCTACGAGCAGTACTTC.

The V gene is TRBV7-2, the J gene TRBJ2-7, with 7 nucleotides matching TRBD1. Germline-derived CDR1 and CDR2 are SGHTA and FQGNSA. V was clipped by 5 bases and J by 1 base; unmatched bases: 8. This CDR3 region has 15 residues. The CDR3 is CASSTRTGRSYEQYF. DNA of the CDR3: TGTGCCAGCAGCACCCGGACAGGCCGATCCTACGAGCAGTACTTC.

The chain recombines TRBV30 with TRBJ2-5; D might be TRBD1 (6 bases). Per germline, CDR1 GTSNPN and CDR2 SVGIG (reference sequence). CDR3 size: 16 residues. V lost 2 bases to trimming and J lost 0 bases, with 16 bases between them. The CDR3 is CAWSPQGRPYQETQYF. In DNA, the CDR3 is TGTGCCTGGAGTCCCCAGGGGCGGCCCTACCAAGAGACCCAGTACTTC.

This clone was observed a few times. The chain uses TRBV2 and TRBJ1-5, with D maybe TRBD1 (6 bases). Trimming stripped 5 bases from V and 8 bases from J, with 19 bases between. The germline V gene encodes CDR1 SNHLY and CDR2 FYNNEI. The CDR3 length is 15 residues. The CDR3 is CASSLTQGTVEPQHF. The CDR3 coding sequence is TGTGCCAGCAGTCTAACACAGGGAACGGTGGAGCCCCAGCATTTT.

V and J are TRBV6-6 and TRBJ1-2; a possible D gene is TRBD1 (6 bases). Trimming took off 2 bases at V and 6 bases at J, with 13 bases between the two ends. Germline CDR1 is MNHNY and CDR2 is SVGAGI (reference sequence). The CDR3 loop spans 14 amino acids. In DNA, the CDR3 is TGTGCCAGCAGTTACGGCGGGGGCGCGGATGGCTACACCTTC. Translating it yields CASSYGGGADGYTF.

V and J are TRBV7-2 and TRBJ2-7, with a weak D call TRBD1 (6 bases). The CDR3 consists of 16 residues. V lost 5 bases to trimming and J lost 3 bases, with 20 bases between them. CDR1 SGHTA and CDR2 FQGNSA come from the germline V gene. The CDR3 spells CASSQDSQGIVYEQYF. As DNA, the CDR3 is TGTGCCAGCAGCCAAGACAGTCAGGGGATCGTCTACGAGCAGTACTTC.

The J gene is TRBJ2-1, the V gene TRBV6-4, with TRBD1 identical over 7 bases. The J segment lost 8 bases and the V segment lost 6 bases, leaving 13 bases of the junction unmatched. Germline CDR1 is MRHNA and CDR2 is SNTAGT. CDR3 size: 15 residues. The CDR3 loop reads CASSERGRKEDEQFF. Written as DNA, the CDR3 is TGTGCCAGCAGCGAAAGGGGGCGCAAGGAGGATGAGCAGTTCTTC.

The chain links TRBV12-3 or TRBV12-4 to TRBJ1-1, with D possibly TRBD1 on 5 matching bases. Trimming removed 8 bases from V and 4 bases from J, with 14 bases in between. The CDR3 sequence is 13 residues long. The CDR3 region has the DNA TGTGCCAGCCGGCCGGGCAGGGTCACTGAAGCTTTCTTT. Translating gives CASRPGRVTEAFF.

The chain carries TRBV5-5 and TRBJ2-3; weak D call: TRBD2 (5 bases). The V gene lost 4 bases and the J gene lost 0 bases, with 15 bases spanning the gap. The V gene's germline CDR1 is SGHKS and CDR2 YYEKEE (reference sequence). The CDR3 runs 16 residues. The CDR3 bases are TGTGCCAGCAGCACGATTAGGACTCGAAGCACAGATACGCAGTATTTT. The encoded protein is CASSTIRTRSTDTQYF. Together with reference TRBV5-5 and TRBJ2-3, the CDR3 gives the full variable domain: DAGVTQSPTHLIKTRGQQVTLRCSPISGHKSVSWYQQVLGQGPQFIFQYYEKEERGRGNFPDRFSARQFPNYSSELNVNALLLGDSALYLCASSTIRTRSTDTQYFGPGTRLTVL.

CDR3 nucleotide sequence: TGTGCCAGCAGCTGGGGCGGAAGCTCCTACGAGCAGTACTTC. The encoded protein is CASSWGGSSYEQYF. The chain couples TRBV3-1 (or the pseudogene TRBV3-2) to TRBJ2-7, with D tentatively TRBD1 (5 bases). The CDR3 is made up of 14 amino acids. Deletions cut 5 bases from V and 0 bases from J, with 11 bases between. The germline V gene encodes CDR1 LGHDT and CDR2 YNNKEL (reference sequence).

J is TRBJ2-7 and V is TRBV7-9; D is unclear. The CDR3 has 14 amino acids. V lost 5 bases and J lost 4, with 15 bases in between. Germline-derived CDR1 and CDR2 are SEHNR and FQNEAQ (reference sequence). CDR3 sequence reads: CASSTPSGGYEQYF. DNA for the CDR3: TGTGCCAGCAGCACACCCTCGGGTGGATACGAGCAGTACTTC.

This clone was seen a single time. The V and J genes are TRBV5-8 and TRBJ2-7; perhaps TRBD2 as D (6 bases). Germline CDR1 reads SGHTS; CDR2 reads YDEGEE. The ends were cut back, 4 bases at V and 2 bases at J, with 19 bases in the middle. The CDR3 covers 16 residues. The CDR3 is CASSRPSRDWAYEQYF. In nucleotides, the CDR3 is TGTGCCAGCAGCCGACCTTCACGGGACTGGGCCTACGAGCAGTACTTC. The full variable domain, its missing parts supplied by reference TRBV5-8 and TRBJ2-7, is EAGVTQSPTHLIKTRGQQATLRCSPISGHTSVYWYQQALGLGLQFLLWYDEGEERNRGNFPPRFSGRQFPNYSSELNVNALELEDSALYLCASSRPSRDWAYEQYFGPGTRLTVT.

The V and J genes are TRBV2 and TRBJ1-5; weak D call: TRBD1 (6 bases). Trimming stripped 2 bases from V and 4 bases from J, with 18 bases between. This CDR3 has 17 amino acids. Germline V CDR1 and CDR2: SNHLY, FYNNEI. CDR3 bases: TGTGCCAGCAGTGAATTAGGCAGGACCAGGGGAAATCAGCCCCAGCATTTT. This codes for CASSELGRTRGNQPQHF. Combining the CDR3 with reference TRBV2 and TRBJ1-5 gives the whole variable domain EPEVTQTPSHQVTQMGQEVILRCVPISNHLYFYWYRQILGQKVEFLVSFYNNEISEKSEIFDDQFSVERPDGSNFTLKIRSTKLEDSAMYFCASSELGRTRGNQPQHFGDGTRLSIL.

CDR3 DNA sequence: TGTGCCAGCTCACCAGACAGACGCGAAGGTACCCAGCATTTT. Translated: CASSPDRREGTQHF. V usage is TRBV18 and J usage is TRBJ1-5; tentative D call: TRBD1 (5 bases). There are 14 residues in the CDR3. CDR1 is KGHSH and CDR2 is LQKENI in the germline V gene. The V end lost 2 bases, the J end lost 11 bases, and 16 bases lay between the germline ends.